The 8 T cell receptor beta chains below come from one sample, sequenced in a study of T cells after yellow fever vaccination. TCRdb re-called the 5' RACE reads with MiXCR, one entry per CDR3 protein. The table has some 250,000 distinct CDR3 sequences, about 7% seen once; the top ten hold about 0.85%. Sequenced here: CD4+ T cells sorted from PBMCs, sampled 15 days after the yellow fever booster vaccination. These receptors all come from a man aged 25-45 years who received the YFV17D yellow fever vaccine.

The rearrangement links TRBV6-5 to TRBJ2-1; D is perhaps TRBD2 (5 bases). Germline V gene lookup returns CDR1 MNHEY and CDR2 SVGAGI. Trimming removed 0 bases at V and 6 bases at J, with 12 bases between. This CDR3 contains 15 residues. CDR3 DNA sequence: TGTGCCAGCAGTTACTCGAGTTTTAGCGTCAATGAGCAGTTCTTC. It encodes CASSYSSFSVNEQFF.

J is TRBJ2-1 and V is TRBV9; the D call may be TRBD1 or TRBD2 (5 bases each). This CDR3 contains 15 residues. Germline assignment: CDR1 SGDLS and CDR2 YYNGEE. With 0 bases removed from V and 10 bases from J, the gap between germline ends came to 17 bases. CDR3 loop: CASSVAGDPSSEQFF. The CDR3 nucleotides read TGTGCCAGCAGCGTAGCTGGGGACCCCTCTTCCGAGCAGTTCTTC.

The CDR3 protein is CASSYSRATLGSPLHF. The CDR3 nucleotides are TGTGCCAGCAGTTACTCTCGGGCGACGCTCGGTTCACCCCTCCACTTT. The J gene is TRBJ1-6, the V gene TRBV6-5, with D unresolved. Trimming removed 0 bases from V and 9 bases from J, with 15 bases in between. This CDR3 region has 16 residues. Germline V CDR1 and CDR2: MNHEY, SVGAGI.

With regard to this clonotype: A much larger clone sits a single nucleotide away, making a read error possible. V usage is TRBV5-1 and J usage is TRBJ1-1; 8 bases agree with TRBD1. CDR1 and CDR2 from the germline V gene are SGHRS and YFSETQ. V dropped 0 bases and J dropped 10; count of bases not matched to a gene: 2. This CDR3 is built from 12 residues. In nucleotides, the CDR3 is TGCGCCAGCAGCTTGGACAGGGGGGTAGCTTTCTTT. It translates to CASSLDRGVAFF.

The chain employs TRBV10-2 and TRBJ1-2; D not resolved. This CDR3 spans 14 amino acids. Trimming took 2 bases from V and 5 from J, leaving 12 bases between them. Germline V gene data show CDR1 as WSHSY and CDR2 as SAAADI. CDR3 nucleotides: TGCGCCAGCAGTGAGAACAGTCTTTCATATGGCTACACCTTC. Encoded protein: CASSENSLSYGYTF.

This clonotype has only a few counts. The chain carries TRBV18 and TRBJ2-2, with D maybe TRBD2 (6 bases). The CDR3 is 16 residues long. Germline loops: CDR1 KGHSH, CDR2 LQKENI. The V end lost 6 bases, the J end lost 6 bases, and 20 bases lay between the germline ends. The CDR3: CASSRRGGSEAGELFF. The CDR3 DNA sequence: TGTGCCAGCTCCCGTCGGGGAGGTAGCGAGGCCGGGGAGCTGTTTTTT.

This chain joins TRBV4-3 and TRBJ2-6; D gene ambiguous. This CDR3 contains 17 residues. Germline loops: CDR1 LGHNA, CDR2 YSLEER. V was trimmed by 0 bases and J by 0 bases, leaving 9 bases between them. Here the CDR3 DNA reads TGCGCCAGCAGCCAAGATATCCGGGTCTCTGGGGCCAACGTCCTGACTTTC. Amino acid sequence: CASSQDIRVSGANVLTF.

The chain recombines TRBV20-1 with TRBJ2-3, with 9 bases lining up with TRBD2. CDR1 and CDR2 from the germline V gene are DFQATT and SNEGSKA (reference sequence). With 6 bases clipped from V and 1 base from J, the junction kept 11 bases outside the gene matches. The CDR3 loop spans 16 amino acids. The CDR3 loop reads CSATVAGVSRTDTQYF. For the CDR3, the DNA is TGCAGTGCGACTGTAGCGGGGGTCAGCCGCACAGATACGCAGTATTTT.